The sequence of this TCR beta chain was determined in a study of control samples from healthy donors and cancer patients. The CDR3 is made up of 11 amino acids. The germline V gene has CDR1 SGHAT and CDR2 FQNNGV. Deletions cut 8 bases from V and 9 bases from J, with 13 bases between. Method: immunoSEQ multiplex PCR; TCRdb's copy keeps in-frame clones and lacks some. Here the sample spans about 130,000 clones, around nine tenths being singletons. V gene TRBV11-2 combines with J gene TRBJ1-1, with a weak D call TRBD1 (6 bases). This receptor was taken from a man aged 50 to 59 in good health. Material: blood. For the CDR3, the DNA is TGTGCCAGCCCTTCGGGGGCACAAGCTTTCTTT. Amino acids: CASPSGAQAFF.